The 9 T cell receptor beta chains below all came from one sample that was sequenced in a study of neoadjuvant anti-PD-1 for oral cavity cancer. The assay was immunoSEQ multiplex PCR, and TCRdb's table has in-frame clones only and misses some. The sample includes approximately 72,000 clones, approximately 82% of them seen just once. The source was PBMCs, collected before nivolumab (anti-PD-1) treatment. The receptors shown here come from a person between 40 and 85 years old with oral cavity squamous cell carcinoma.

The V and J genes are TRBV5-1 and TRBJ1-1; D uncertain. The germline V gene encodes CDR1 SGHRS and CDR2 YFSETQ. V was cut by 2 bases and J by 0 bases, with 11 bases left in between. The CDR3 spans 15 residues. The CDR3 here is CASSLGPDVNTEAFF. In DNA form, the CDR3 reads TGCGCCAGCAGCTTAGGCCCGGACGTGAACACTGAAGCTTTCTTT. Looking up the rest from reference TRBV5-1 and TRBJ1-1 gives the full variable domain: KAGVTQTPRYLIKTRGQQVTLSCSPISGHRSVSWYQQTPGQGLQFLFEYFSETQRNKGNFPGRFSGRQFSNSRSEMNVSTLELGDSALYLCASSLGPDVNTEAFFGQGTRLTVV.

This sequence joins TRBV30 and TRBJ2-7; D gene ambiguous. The germline gives CDR1 GTSNPN, CDR2 SVGIG (reference sequence). This CDR3 spans 12 amino acids. V was trimmed by 1 base and J by 7 bases, leaving 11 bases between them. Here the CDR3 DNA reads TGTGCCTGGAGTGGAAATGGGGTGGAGCAGTACTTC. Translation: CAWSGNGVEQYF.

The V gene is TRBV6-5, the J gene TRBJ1-1, with D tentatively TRBD1 (6 bases). CDR3 length equals 15 residues. With 8 bases removed from V and 1 base from J, the gap between germline ends came to 17 bases. Per the germline V gene, CDR1 is MNHEY and CDR2 is SVGAGI. The CDR3 is CASGDAGAGNTEAFF. The CDR3 DNA reads TGTGCCAGCGGGGATGCAGGGGCTGGGAACACTGAAGCTTTCTTT.

The chain has TRBV7-6 and TRBJ2-7; tentative D call: TRBD2 (5 bases). The CDR3 contains 14 residues. The V and J ends lost 1 base and 5 bases respectively, with 12 bases between them. From germline, CDR1 is SGHVS and CDR2 FNYEAQ. The chain's CDR3 is CASSLGGAGNEQYF. The CDR3 nucleotides read TGTGCCAGCAGCTTAGGGGGTGCCGGGAACGAGCAGTACTTC.

This clone was observed a single time. The chain links TRBV5-1 to TRBJ2-5; 8 bases map to TRBD1. The CDR3 totals 14 residues. V was clipped by 0 bases and J by 7 bases; unmatched bases: 5. Germline loops: CDR1 SGHRS, CDR2 YFSETQ. CDR3 amino acids: CASSLETGEGTQYF. CDR3 nucleotides: TGCGCCAGCAGCTTGGAGACAGGGGAAGGGACCCAGTACTTC.

J is TRBJ2-7 and V is TRBV30; D may be TRBD2 (5 bases). Germline CDR1 and CDR2: GTSNPN and SVGIG (reference sequence). The CDR3 is 15 amino acids. V was shortened by 5 bases and J by 0 bases, with 17 bases between the two germline ends. The CDR3 loop reads CAWLASSANSYEQYF. The CDR3 DNA reads TGTGCCTGGTTAGCTAGTAGCGCTAACTCCTACGAGCAGTACTTC.

This clone was detected only once. The genes are TRBV5-4 and TRBJ1-1; a weak D match, TRBD1 (6 bases). Trimming pared 0 bases from V and 3 bases from J, leaving 15 bases between. CDR3 length: 16 amino acids. CDR1 SGHNT and CDR2 YYREEE come from the germline V gene (reference sequence). The CDR3: CASSLASTGYHTEAFF. DNA for the CDR3: TGTGCCAGCAGCTTGGCCAGTACAGGGTATCACACTGAAGCTTTCTTT.

The V and J genes are TRBV14 and TRBJ2-3; 7 bases match TRBD2. The V and J ends lost 3 bases and 3 bases, in that order; junction bases with no gene match: 9. The CDR3 has 16 residues. CDR1 is SGHDN and CDR2 is FVKESK in the germline V gene. CDR3 loop: CASSHLGGSRTDTQYF. The CDR3 DNA reads as TGTGCCAGCAGCCACCTGGGCGGGAGTAGGACAGATACGCAGTATTTT.

The V and J genes are TRBV7-8 and TRBJ2-5; unclear D gene. Germline CDR1 SGHVS, CDR2 FQNEAQ. The CDR3 is made up of 13 amino acids. V lost 2 bases, J lost 5 bases, and 9 bases lay in between. In nucleotides, the CDR3 is TGTGCCAGCAGCTTAAACAGCCGGGAGACCCAGTACTTC. It specifies CASSLNSRETQYF.